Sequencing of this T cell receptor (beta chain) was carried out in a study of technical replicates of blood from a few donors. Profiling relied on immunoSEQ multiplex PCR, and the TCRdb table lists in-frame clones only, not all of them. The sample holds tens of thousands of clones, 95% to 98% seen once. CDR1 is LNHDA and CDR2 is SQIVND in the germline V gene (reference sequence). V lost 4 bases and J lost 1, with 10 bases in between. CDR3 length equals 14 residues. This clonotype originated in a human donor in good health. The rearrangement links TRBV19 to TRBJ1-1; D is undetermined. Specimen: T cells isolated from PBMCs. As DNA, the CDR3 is TGTGCCAGTAGTAAATTGACGGGGAACACTGAAGCTTTCTTT. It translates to CASSKLTGNTEAFF.